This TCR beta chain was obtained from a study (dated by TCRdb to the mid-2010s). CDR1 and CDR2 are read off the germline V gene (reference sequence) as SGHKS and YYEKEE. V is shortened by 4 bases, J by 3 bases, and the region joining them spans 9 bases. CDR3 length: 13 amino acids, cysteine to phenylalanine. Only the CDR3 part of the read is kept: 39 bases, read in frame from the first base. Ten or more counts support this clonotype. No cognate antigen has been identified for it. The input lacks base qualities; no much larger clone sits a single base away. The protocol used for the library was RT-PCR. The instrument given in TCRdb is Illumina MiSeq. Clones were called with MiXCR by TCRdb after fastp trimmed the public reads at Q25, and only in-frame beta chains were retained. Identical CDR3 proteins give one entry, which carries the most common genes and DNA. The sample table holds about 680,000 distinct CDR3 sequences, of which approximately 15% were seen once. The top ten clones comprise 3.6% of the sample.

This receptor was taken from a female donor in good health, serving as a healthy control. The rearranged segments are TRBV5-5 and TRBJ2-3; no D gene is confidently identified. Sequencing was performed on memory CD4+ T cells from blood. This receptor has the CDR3 CASSRLGTDTQYF. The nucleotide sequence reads TGTGCCAGCAGCCGGTTGGGAACAGATACGCAGTATTTT.